A single sample gave rise to the 14 T cell receptor beta chains below, sequenced in a study of radiotherapy plus CTLA-4 blockade in lung cancer (dated by TCRdb to 2016 to 2019). Libraries came from the immunoSEQ multiplex PCR assay. As stored in TCRdb, this immuneACCESS dataset retains in-frame rearrangements with V and J assigned. A fraction of the clones does not appear; measured against another copy, unresolved V genes explain less than half of the discrepancy, and the remainder lacks a known reason. This sample holds approximately 35,000 clones; 85% to 90% were observed only once. About 5.6% of the sample belongs to the ten largest clones. The starting material was peripheral blood, obtained from a patient treated with radiotherapy plus ipilimumab. These receptors were collected from a human donor with non-small cell lung cancer who had stable disease on radiotherapy plus ipilimumab.

With respect to this clone: This sample also contains other DNA sequences that code for the same CDR3. This chain connects TRBV18 to TRBJ2-7; TRBD1 matches at 7 bases. Trimming at V came to 3 bases and at J to 2 bases, leaving 4 bases not matched to a gene. Per germline, CDR1 KGHSH and CDR2 LQKENI. The length of the CDR3 is 14 residues. The CDR3 here is CASSPETGPYEQYF. The DNA of the CDR3 is TGTGCCAGCTCACCTGAGACAGGGCCCTACGAGCAGTACTTC.

The chain combines TRBV7-7 with TRBJ2-3; TRBD2 agrees at 13 bases. J lost 3 bases, V lost 5 bases, and 2 bases had no gene match. The length of the CDR3 is 15 residues. The germline V gene has CDR1 SSHAT and CDR2 FNYEAQ (reference sequence). The DNA for the CDR3 is TGTGCCAGCAGCAAGGGACTAGCGGGAACAGATACGCAGTATTTT. It codes for CASSKGLAGTDTQYF.

This chain uses TRBV5-1 with TRBJ2-1; the D is unclear. Germline assignment: CDR1 SGHRS and CDR2 YFSETQ. Trimming left V 4 bases short and J 5 bases short, with 4 bases between. CDR3 length: 11 residues. Written as DNA, the CDR3 is TGCGCCAGCAGCCCGGACAATGAGCAGTTCTTC. Protein product: CASSPDNEQFF.

J is TRBJ2-7 and V is TRBV10-2; the match to TRBD2 covers 12 bases. The CDR3 extends over 14 amino acids. Germline lookup yields CDR1 WSHSY and CDR2 SAAADI. The V segment lost 5 bases and the J segment 2 bases; nucleotides outside the gene matches: 1. CDR3 nucleotide sequence: TGCGCCAGCAGTACTAGCGGGAGGACCTACGAGCAGTACTTC. It encodes CASSTSGRTYEQYF.

The DNA of the CDR3 is TGTGCCAGTAGTAAGGGGGTCGCTGGGGCCAACGTCCTGACTTTC. Its translation: CASSKGVAGANVLTF. The J gene is TRBJ2-6, the V gene TRBV19; maybe TRBD1 (6 bases). The CDR3 is made up of 15 amino acids. CDR1 and CDR2 (germline): LNHDA, SQIVND (reference sequence). V lost 4 bases and J lost 2, with 9 bases in between.

The rearrangement links TRBV7-3 to TRBJ2-7; possible D gene TRBD1, 6 bases. The germline V and J ends were trimmed by 3 bases and 1 base, with 13 bases remaining between them. The CDR3 spans 15 residues. Germline values: CDR1 SGHTA, CDR2 FQGTGA. The CDR3 DNA sequence: TGTGCCAGCAGCTTGGGGACGGGACAATCCTACGAGCAGTACTTC. This codes for CASSLGTGQSYEQYF. The full variable domain, its missing parts supplied by reference TRBV7-3 and TRBJ2-7, is GAGVSQTPSNKVTEKGKYVELRCDPISGHTALYWYRQSLGQGPEFLIYFQGTGAADDSGLPNDRFFAVRPEGSVSTLKIQRTERGDSAVYLCASSLGTGQSYEQYFGPGTRLTVT.

V gene TRBV28 combines with J gene TRBJ2-3; D not resolved. The V gene lost 4 bases and the J gene lost 4 bases, with 9 bases spanning the gap. This CDR3 is built from 13 residues. Germline-derived CDR1 and CDR2 are MDHEN and SYDVKM. The CDR3 loop is CASSYSEADTQYF. As DNA, the CDR3 is TGTGCCAGCAGTTATTCAGAGGCAGATACGCAGTATTTT.

The chain uses TRBV5-4 and TRBJ2-5; possible D gene TRBD2, 6 bases. The J call may be incorrect, as the DNA end agrees better with TRBJ2-7. Germline V gene lookup returns CDR1 SGHNT and CDR2 YYREEE (reference sequence). This CDR3 region has 14 residues. The DNA for the CDR3 is TGTGCCAGCAGCTTGGGTACTAGCCTATACGAGCAGTACTTC. Protein sequence: CASSLGTSLYEQYF.

The J gene is TRBJ2-7, the V gene TRBV27; 10 bases fit TRBD1. CDR1 and CDR2 from the germline V gene are MNHEY and SMNVEV (reference sequence). V was pared by 4 bases and J by 4 bases, with 13 bases of the junction left unmatched. The CDR3 loop spans 17 amino acids. CDR3 residues: CASSSQGRDRGVYEQYF. CDR3 nucleotides: TGTGCCAGCAGTTCACAGGGCCGGGACAGGGGAGTATACGAGCAGTACTTC.

The rearrangement joins TRBV7-9 to TRBJ2-5; 8 nucleotides agree with TRBD1. The CDR3 extends over 14 amino acids. V lost 1 base to trimming and J lost 5 bases; unmatched junction nucleotides: 3. Germline V gene data show CDR1 as SEHNR and CDR2 as FQNEAQ (reference sequence). In DNA, the CDR3 is TGTGCCAGCAGCTTAGGACAGGGGTCGGAGACCCAGTACTTC. Translated, it gives CASSLGQGSETQYF. Complete variable domain (other parts from reference TRBV7-9 and TRBJ2-5): DTGVSQNPRHKITKRGQNVTFRCDPISEHNRLYWYRQTLGQGPEFLTYFQNEAQLEKSRLLSDRFSAERPKGSFSTLEIQRTEQGDSAMYLCASSLGQGSETQYFGPGTRLLVL.

About this clone itself: At one end, the junction sequence differs from germline, possibly due to a read error. J is TRBJ2-2 and V is TRBV7-7; TRBD1 aligns across 10 bases. The CDR3 is 14 amino acids. CDR1 and CDR2 from the germline V gene are SSHAT and FNYEAQ (reference sequence). The CDR3 region is CASSLRTGGSELFF. The CDR3 coding sequence is TGTGCTAGCAGCTTAAGGACAGGGGGGTCGGAGCTGTTTTTT.

The rearrangement joins TRBV18 to TRBJ1-1; TRBD1 might be the D (5 bases). V shed 4 bases and J shed 2 bases, with 11 bases lying between them. Per the germline V gene, CDR1 is KGHSH and CDR2 is LQKENI. The CDR3 is made up of 14 amino acids. The CDR3 DNA is TGTGCCAGCTCACTCCAGACAGAAAACACTGAAGCTTTCTTT. It codes for CASSLQTENTEAFF.

CDR3 residues: CASSSQGAAKNIQYF. In DNA form, the CDR3 reads TGTGCCAGCTCATCTCAGGGGGCGGCCAAAAACATTCAGTACTTC. This chain uses TRBV18 with TRBJ2-4, with TRBD1 matching 8 bases. Germline CDR1 reads KGHSH; CDR2 reads LQKENI. This CDR3 region has 15 residues. V dropped 5 bases and J dropped 1; count of bases not matched to a gene: 4.

This clone came up a few times. J is TRBJ2-7 and V is TRBV4-1; 14 bases align to TRBD2. Germline CDR1 is MGHRA and CDR2 is YSYEKL. V lost 1 base and J lost 5; bases outside the gene matches: 7. The CDR3 is made up of 17 amino acids. The CDR3 here is CASSQAVGLAGVHEQYF. CDR3 DNA: TGCGCCAGCAGCCAAGCCGTGGGACTAGCGGGAGTCCACGAGCAGTACTTC.